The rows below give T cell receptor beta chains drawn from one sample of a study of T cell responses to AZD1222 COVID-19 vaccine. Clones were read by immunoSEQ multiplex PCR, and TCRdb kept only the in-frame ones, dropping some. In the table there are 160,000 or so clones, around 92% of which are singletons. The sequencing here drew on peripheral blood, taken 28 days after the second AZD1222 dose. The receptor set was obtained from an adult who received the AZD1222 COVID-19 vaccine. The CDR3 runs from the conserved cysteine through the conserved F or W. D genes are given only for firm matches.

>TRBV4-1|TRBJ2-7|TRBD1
CASSTSDRAIREQYF
TGCGCCAGCAGCACTTCCGACAGGGCGATCCGCGAGCAGTACTTC
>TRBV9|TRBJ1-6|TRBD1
CASSDGQGENSPLHF
TGTGCCAGCAGCGACGGACAGGGAGAGAATTCACCCCTCCACTTT
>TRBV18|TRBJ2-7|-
CASSPPSGNTYEQYF
TGTGCCAGCTCACCACCGTCAGGGAACACCTACGAGCAGTACTTC
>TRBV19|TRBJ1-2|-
CASSSGPGEWYGYTF
TGTGCCAGTAGTTCCGGCCCCGGGGAGTGGTATGGCTACACCTTC
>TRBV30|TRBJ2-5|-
CAWSPLAQETQYF
TGTGCCTGGAGTCCCCTGGCACAAGAGACCCAGTACTTC
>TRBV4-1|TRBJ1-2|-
CASSLSGRVDYGYTF
TGCGCCAGCAGCCTCAGCGGCAGGGTGGACTATGGCTACACCTTC
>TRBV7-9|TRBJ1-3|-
CASSLIGKSSGNTIYF
TGTGCCAGCAGCTTAATTGGGAAGAGCTCTGGAAACACCATATATTTT
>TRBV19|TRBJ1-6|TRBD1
CASGLEDRGRRYSPLHF
TGTGCCAGTGGTTTAGAGGACAGGGGGCGCCGGTATTCACCCCTCCACTTT
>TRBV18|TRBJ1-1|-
CASSPLTGSQRLGTEAFF
TGTGCCAGCTCACCCTTAACAGGGTCTCAGAGGCTGGGAACTGAAGCTTTCTTT
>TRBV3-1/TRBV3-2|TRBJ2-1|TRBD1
CASSQTGTGVNNEQFF
TGTGCCAGCAGCCAAACCGGGACAGGGGTAAACAATGAGCAGTTCTTC
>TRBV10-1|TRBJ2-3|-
CASSGSTDTQYF
TGCGCCAGCAGTGGGAGCACAGATACGCAGTATTTT
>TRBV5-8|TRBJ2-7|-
CASSLRGFYEQYF
TGTGCCAGCAGCCTAAGGGGTTTCTACGAGCAGTACTTC
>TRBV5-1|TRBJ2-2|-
CASSPVMNTGELFF
TGCGCCAGCAGCCCGGTCATGAACACCGGGGAGCTGTTTTTT
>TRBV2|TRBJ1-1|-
CASSEWPAEAFF
TGTGCCAGCAGTGAATGGCCCGCAGAAGCTTTCTTT
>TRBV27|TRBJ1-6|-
CASSFQGDNSPLHF
TGTGCCAGCAGTTTTCAGGGAGATAATTCACCCCTCCACTTT